Below are 2 T cell receptor beta chains sequenced from a single sample in a study of blood T cell repertoires in COVID-19. Clones were sequenced by immunoSEQ multiplex PCR, and TCRdb holds only the in-frame ones, with some missing. Of 200,000 to 250,000 clones listed, about 84% were seen once; the top ten hold about 6%. Sequencing was performed on peripheral blood. These receptors originate from a woman older than 75 with COVID-19, enrolled during active disease.

The chain carries TRBV28 and TRBJ1-2; 12 nucleotides line up with TRBD1. Germline assignment: CDR1 MDHEN and CDR2 SYDVKM. There are 16 residues in the CDR3. J lost 13 bases, V lost 8 bases, and 20 bases had no gene match. As DNA, the CDR3 is TGTGCCAGCTACCCCCAGCCGGGACAGGGGGCGCTTGACCTCACCTTC. This translates into CASYPQPGQGALDLTF.

The chain uses TRBV4-2 and TRBJ1-1; D remains unclear. CDR3 length: 14 residues. From germline, CDR1 is LGHNA and CDR2 YNFKEQ. V shed 0 bases and J shed 0 bases, with 5 bases lying between them. CDR3 nucleotides: TGTGCCAGCAGCCAAGAATCTTTGAACACTGAAGCTTTCTTT. This encodes CASSQESLNTEAFF.